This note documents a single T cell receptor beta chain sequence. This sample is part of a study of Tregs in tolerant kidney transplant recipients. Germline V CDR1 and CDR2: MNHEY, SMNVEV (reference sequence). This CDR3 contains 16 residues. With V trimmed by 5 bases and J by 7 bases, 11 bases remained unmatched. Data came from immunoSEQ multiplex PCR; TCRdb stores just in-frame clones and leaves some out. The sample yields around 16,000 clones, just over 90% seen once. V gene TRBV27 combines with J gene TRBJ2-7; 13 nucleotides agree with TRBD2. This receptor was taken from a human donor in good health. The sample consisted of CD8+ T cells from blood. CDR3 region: CASSPQSLAGGEEQYF. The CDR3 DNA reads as TGTGCCAGCAGTCCCCAGTCACTAGCGGGAGGGGAAGAGCAGTACTTC.